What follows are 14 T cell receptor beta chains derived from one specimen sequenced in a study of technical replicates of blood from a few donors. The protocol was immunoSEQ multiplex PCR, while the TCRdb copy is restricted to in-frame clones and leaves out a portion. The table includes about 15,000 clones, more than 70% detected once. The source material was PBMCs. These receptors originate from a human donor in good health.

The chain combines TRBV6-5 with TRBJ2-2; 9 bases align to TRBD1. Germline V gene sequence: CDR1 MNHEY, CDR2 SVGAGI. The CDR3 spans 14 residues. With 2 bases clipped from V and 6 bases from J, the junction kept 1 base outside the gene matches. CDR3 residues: CASSYRTGAGELFF. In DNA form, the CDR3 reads TGTGCCAGCAGTTACAGGACAGGGGCCGGGGAGCTGTTTTTT.

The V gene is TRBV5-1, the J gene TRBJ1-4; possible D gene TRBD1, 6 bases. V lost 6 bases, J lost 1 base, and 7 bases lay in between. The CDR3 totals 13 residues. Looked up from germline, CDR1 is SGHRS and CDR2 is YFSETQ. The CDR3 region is CASKQGTNEKLFF. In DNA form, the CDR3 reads TGCGCCAGCAAACAGGGAACTAATGAAAAACTGTTTTTT.

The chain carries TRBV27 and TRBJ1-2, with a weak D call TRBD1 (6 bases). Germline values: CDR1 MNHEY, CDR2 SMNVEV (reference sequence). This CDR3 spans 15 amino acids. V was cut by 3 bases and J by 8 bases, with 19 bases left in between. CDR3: CASSFDRTSRRGYTF. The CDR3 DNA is TGTGCCAGCAGTTTTGACAGGACGAGTAGAAGGGGCTACACCTTC.

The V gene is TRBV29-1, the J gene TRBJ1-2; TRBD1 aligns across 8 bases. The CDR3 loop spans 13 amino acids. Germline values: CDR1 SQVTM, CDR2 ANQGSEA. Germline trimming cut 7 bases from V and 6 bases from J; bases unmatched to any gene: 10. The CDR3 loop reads CSANPTGVDGYTF. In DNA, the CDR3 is TGCAGCGCCAACCCGACAGGGGTCGATGGCTACACCTTC.

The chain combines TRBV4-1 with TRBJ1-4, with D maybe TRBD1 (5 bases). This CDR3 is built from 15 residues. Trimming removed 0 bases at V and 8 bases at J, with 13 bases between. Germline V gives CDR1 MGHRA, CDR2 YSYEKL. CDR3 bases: TGCGCCAGCAGCCAAGATGGGCAGGGATGGGAAAAACTGTTTTTT. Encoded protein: CASSQDGQGWEKLFF.

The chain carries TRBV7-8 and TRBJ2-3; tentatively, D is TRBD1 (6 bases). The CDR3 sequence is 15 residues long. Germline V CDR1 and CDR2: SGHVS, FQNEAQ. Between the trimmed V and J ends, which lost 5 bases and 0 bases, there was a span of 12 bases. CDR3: CASSPRGTSTDTQYF. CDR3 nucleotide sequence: TGTGCCAGCAGCCCCAGGGGAACTAGCACAGATACGCAGTATTTT. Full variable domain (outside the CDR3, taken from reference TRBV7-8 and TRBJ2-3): GAGVSQSPRYKVAKRGQDVALRCDPISGHVSLFWYQQALGQGPEFLTYFQNEAQLDKSGLPSDRFFAERPEGSVSTLKIQRTQQEDSAVYLCASSPRGTSTDTQYFGPGTRLTVL.

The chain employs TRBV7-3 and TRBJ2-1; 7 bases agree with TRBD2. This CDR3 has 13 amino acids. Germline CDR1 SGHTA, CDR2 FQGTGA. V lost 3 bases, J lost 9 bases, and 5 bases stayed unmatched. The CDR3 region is CASSFSRTSEQFF. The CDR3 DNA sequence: TGTGCCAGCAGCTTCTCCCGGACTAGTGAGCAGTTCTTC.

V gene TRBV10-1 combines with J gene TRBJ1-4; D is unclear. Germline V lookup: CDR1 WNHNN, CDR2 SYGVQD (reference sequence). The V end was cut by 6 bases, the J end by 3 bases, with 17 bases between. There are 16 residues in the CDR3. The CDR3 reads CASSSQAGGSNEKLFF. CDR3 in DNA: TGCGCCAGCAGCTCCCAGGCTGGAGGGTCTAATGAAAAACTGTTTTTT.

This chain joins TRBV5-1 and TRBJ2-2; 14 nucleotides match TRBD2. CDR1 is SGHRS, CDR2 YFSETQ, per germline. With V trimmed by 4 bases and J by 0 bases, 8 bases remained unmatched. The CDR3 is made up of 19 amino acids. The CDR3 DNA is TGCGCCAGCAGCCCGCCGGGACTAGCGGGAGTTTCGAACACCGGGGAGCTGTTTTTT. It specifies CASSPPGLAGVSNTGELFF.

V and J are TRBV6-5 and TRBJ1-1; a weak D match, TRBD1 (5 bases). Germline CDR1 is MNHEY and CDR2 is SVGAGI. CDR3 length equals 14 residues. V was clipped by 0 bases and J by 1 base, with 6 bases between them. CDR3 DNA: TGTGCCAGCAGTTACTCAGGGGAGAACACTGAAGCTTTCTTT. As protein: CASSYSGENTEAFF.

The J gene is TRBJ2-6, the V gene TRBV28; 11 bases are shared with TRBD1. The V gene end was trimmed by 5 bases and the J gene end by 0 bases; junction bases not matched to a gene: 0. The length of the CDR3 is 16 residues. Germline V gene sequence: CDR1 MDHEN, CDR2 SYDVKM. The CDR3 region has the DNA TGTGCCAGCAGTGGGACAGGGGGCTCTGGGGCCAACGTCCTGACTTTC. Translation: CASSGTGGSGANVLTF.

In nucleotides, the CDR3 is TGTGCCTGGACTGAAACAGGGGCCCTTAACTATGGCTACACCTTC. This gives the protein CAWTETGALNYGYTF. V usage is TRBV30 and J usage is TRBJ1-2; TRBD1 aligns across 7 bases. V shed 4 bases and J 1 base; nucleotides not matched to a gene: 9. CDR3 length: 15 amino acids. CDR1 and CDR2 (germline): GTSNPN, SVGIG (reference sequence).

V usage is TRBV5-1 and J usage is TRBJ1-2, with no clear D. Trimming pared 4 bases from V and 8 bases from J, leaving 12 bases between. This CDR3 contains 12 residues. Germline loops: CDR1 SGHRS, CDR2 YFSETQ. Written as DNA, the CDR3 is TGCGCCAGCAGCCCGGAGAGCCACGGCTACACCTTC. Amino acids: CASSPESHGYTF.

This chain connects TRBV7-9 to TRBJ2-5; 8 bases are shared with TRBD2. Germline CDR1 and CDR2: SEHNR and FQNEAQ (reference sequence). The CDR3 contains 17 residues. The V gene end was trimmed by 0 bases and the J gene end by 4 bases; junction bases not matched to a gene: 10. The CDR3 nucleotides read TGTGCCAGCAGCTTAGCTTCGGGAGGGCAGCCGATAGAGACCCAGTACTTC. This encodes CASSLASGGQPIETQYF.